The clone carrying this T cell receptor beta chain was detected only once. The antigen is not known. Here immunoSEQ multiplex PCR was the method, and the copy in TCRdb shows in-frame clones only, minus some. The profile shows tens of thousands of clones, about four fifths of them singletons. This entry belongs to a study of OX40 agonist ivuxolimab in advanced cancers. Study context: Cancers in dose escalation were hepatocellular, melanoma, renal cell and head and neck. Anti-PD-1, anti-PD-L1 or anti-CTLA-4 therapy given earlier was allowed, and roughly 38% had some. Study-wide results and limits: At 0.1 to 3.0 mg/kg, CD4+ and CD8+ blood T cells expanded clonally by week 6.

Systemic immunosuppression or autoimmune disease history was grounds to exclude patients. There are 15 residues in the CDR3. V dropped 6 bases and J dropped 0 bases, with 12 bases sitting between them. Germline CDR1 MNHNY, CDR2 SVGAGI (reference sequence). Sequencing was performed on CD4+ or CD8+ T cells sorted from blood, taken in a trial of the OX40 agonist ivuxolimab. The genes are TRBV6-6 and TRBJ1-5; D is undetermined. The sequence came from an adult with an advanced solid tumor such as melanoma, head and neck, liver or kidney cancer. CDR3: CASRATHNSNQPQHF. DNA for the CDR3: TGTGCCAGCAGAGCGACACATAATAGCAATCAGCCCCAGCATTTT.